The entry that follows covers one TCR beta chain sequence. Its antigen is unknown. This sample is part of a study of lymphopenia after photon versus proton radiotherapy. Whole-study findings and limits: Post-nadir TCR diversity decline inversely tracked overall survival among those who died. Post-nadir diversity loss with photons came from oligoclonal expansion, particularly CD8+ Temra cells. Relative stability marked proton patients; photon patients lost diversity and naive cells.

The method was immunoSEQ multiplex PCR; TCRdb's version includes in-frame clones alone and lacks a portion of them. The table records around 64,000 clones, approximately 90% of them present only once. With 3 bases removed from V and 4 bases from J, the gap between germline ends came to 9 bases. The CDR3 contains 13 residues. CDR1 and CDR2 from the germline V gene are WSHSY and SAAADI. This chain joins TRBV10-2 and TRBJ1-2; D is undetermined. The receptor was derived from a man at least 80 years old with esophageal cancer. Source: peripheral blood, taken from a patient treated with proton-based radiotherapy. As DNA, the CDR3 is TGCGCCAGCAGTGAAGCCATCTCCTATGGCTACACCTTC. Its protein is CASSEAISYGYTF.